Each of the 10 T cell receptor beta chains below was sequenced from the same sample in a study of identical twins. Each CDR3 protein gets one entry after TCRdb re-called the 5' RACE reads with MiXCR. The sample contains 550,000 to 700,000 distinct CDR3 sequences, over 20% of which appear only once. These records were also assigned to another study, of T cells expressing NK-cell markers.

The sample was PBMCs. The source is a young woman in good health.

The genes are TRBV10-3 and TRBJ2-3, with no clear D. Germline CDR1 is ENHRY and CDR2 is SYGVKD. V lost 4 bases and J lost 1, with 6 bases in between. The CDR3 length is 13 residues. This CDR3 reads CAISGDGTDTQYF. In nucleotides, the CDR3 is TGTGCCATCAGTGGAGACGGCACAGATACGCAGTATTTT.

This clonotype came up a few times. V usage is TRBV27 and J usage is TRBJ2-5; 10 bases fit TRBD1. J was trimmed by 4 bases and V by 8 bases; bases with no gene match: 13. This CDR3 spans 16 amino acids. CDR1 is MNHEY and CDR2 is SMNVEV in the germline V gene (reference sequence). The CDR3 nucleotides read TGTGCCAGCCAGACCTCCGGGACAGGGGTGAGAGAGACCCAGTACTTC. Amino acid sequence: CASQTSGTGVRETQYF.

This clonotype has just a few counts. J is TRBJ2-1 and V is TRBV7-3; D unresolved. Germline CDR1 and CDR2: SGHTA and FQGTGA. The V end lost 0 bases, the J end lost 9 bases, and 12 bases lay between the germline ends. CDR3 length: 14 amino acids. CDR3 amino acids: CASSLTSAVSEQFF. CDR3 coding DNA: TGTGCCAGCAGCTTAACTTCGGCAGTTAGTGAGCAGTTCTTC.

V and J are TRBV29-1 and TRBJ1-2; D is undetermined. This CDR3 has 15 residues. The germline CDR1 and CDR2 sequences are SQVTM and ANQGSEA. V dropped 1 base and J dropped 4 bases, with 16 bases sitting between them. The CDR3 reads CSVEVAGGFGYGYTF. The CDR3 DNA reads as TGCAGCGTTGAAGTGGCCGGCGGATTTGGCTATGGCTACACCTTC.

This clonotype showed up just once. Without the conserved terminal phenylalanine or tryptophan, this CDR3 likely stems from a read error. The chain combines TRBV7-9 with TRBJ2-1; 9 nucleotides line up with TRBD2. The CDR3 totals 15 residues. V dropped 5 bases and J dropped 3; count of bases not matched to a gene: 5. The V gene's germline CDR1 is SEHNR and CDR2 FQNEAQ (reference sequence). The CDR3 region has the DNA TGTGCCAGCAGCCGTAGCGGGGGAAACTACAATGAGCAGTTCTTA. Protein: CASSRSGGNYNEQFL.

On this clonotype: One junction end does not reproduce the germline sequence, and a read error may be involved. The genes are TRBV20-1 and TRBJ1-2, with D possibly being TRBD1 (5 bases). CDR3 length: 14 amino acids. Germline V lookup: CDR1 DFQATT, CDR2 SNEGSKA (reference sequence). Written as DNA, the CDR3 is TGCAGTGCTAGAGATGACAGAAAGGACTATGGCTACACTTTC. It encodes CSARDDRKDYGYTF.

V gene TRBV20-1 combines with J gene TRBJ2-3, with TRBD2 matching 7 bases. CDR3 length: 15 amino acids. CDR1 is DFQATT and CDR2 is SNEGSKA in the germline V gene (reference sequence). The J segment lost 5 bases and the V segment lost 3 bases, leaving 11 bases of the junction unmatched. CDR3 loop: CSASVGAGVEDTQYF. CDR3 DNA sequence: TGCAGTGCTAGTGTTGGGGCGGGGGTTGAAGATACGCAGTATTTT.

This clonotype occurred many times. The V gene is TRBV18, the J gene TRBJ2-7; D perhaps matches TRBD1 (5 bases). CDR1 KGHSH and CDR2 LQKENI come from the germline V gene. V dropped 3 bases and J dropped 4 bases, with 10 bases sitting between them. CDR3 length equals 13 residues. This CDR3 reads CASSPGPEYEQYF. DNA for the CDR3: TGTGCCAGCTCACCGGGGCCGGAGTACGAGCAGTACTTC.

CDR3 DNA sequence: TGCGCCAGCAGTATGGGGACGGCTTTTGGAGATACGCAGTATTTT. Protein product: CASSMGTAFGDTQYF. V gene TRBV10-1 combines with J gene TRBJ2-3; D could derive from TRBD1 or TRBD2 (5 bases each). The germline V and J ends were trimmed by 5 bases and 5 bases, with 17 bases remaining between them. From germline, CDR1 is WNHNN and CDR2 SYGVQD (reference sequence). This CDR3 comprises 15 residues.

The chain links TRBV29-1 to TRBJ2-3; no clear D gene. There are 14 residues in the CDR3. In germline, CDR1 is SQVTM, CDR2 ANQGSEA. The V and J ends lost 7 bases and 3 bases respectively, with 17 bases between them. The CDR3 here is CSALLAIRTDTQYF. CDR3 in DNA: TGCAGCGCTCTCTTAGCAATCCGGACAGATACGCAGTATTTT.